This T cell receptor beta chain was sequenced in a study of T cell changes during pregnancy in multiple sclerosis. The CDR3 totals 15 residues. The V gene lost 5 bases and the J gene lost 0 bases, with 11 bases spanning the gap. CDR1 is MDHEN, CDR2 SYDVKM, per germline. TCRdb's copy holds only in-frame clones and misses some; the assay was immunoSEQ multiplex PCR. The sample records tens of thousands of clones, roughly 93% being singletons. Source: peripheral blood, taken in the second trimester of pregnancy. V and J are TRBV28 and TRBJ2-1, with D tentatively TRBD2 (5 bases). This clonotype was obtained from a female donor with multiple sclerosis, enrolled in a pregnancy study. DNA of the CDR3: TGTGCCAGCAGTCGGCGGGTTAGCTCCTACAATGAGCAGTTCTTC. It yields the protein CASSRRVSSYNEQFF.